The 29 T cell receptor beta chains below were found in one sample sequenced in a study of post-analysis software for immune sequencing data (dated by TCRdb to between 2014 and 2017). What the study reported, not specific to this receptor: A few TRBV segments, including TRBV5-6, TRBV5-1 and TRBV20-1, were significantly more frequent in patients than controls.

Their antigen targets remain unknown. The protocol used for the library was PCR. The instrument was an Illumina HiSeq 2500. To reduce PCR and sequencing biases, unique molecular identifiers were incorporated into the TCR beta cDNA libraries. Clones were called with MiXCR by TCRdb after fastp trimmed the public reads at Q25, and only in-frame beta chains were retained. Each entry is one CDR3 protein sequence, shown with its most common DNA and genes. This sample comprises approximately 180,000 distinct CDR3 sequences, approximately 30% of them detected only once. About 1.6% of the sample rests with the top ten. The sample taken for sequencing was blood. Receptors were obtained from a girl aged 5 to 17 with multiple sclerosis.

This clonotype turned up a few times. A junction end diverges from the germline sequence, so it may reflect a read error. The chain employs TRBV7-8 and TRBJ2-5; 9 nucleotides align to TRBD2. In germline, CDR1 is SGHVS, CDR2 FQNEAQ. The CDR3 loop spans 17 amino acids. CDR3 sequence reads: CAGSLGRLAGAEETQYF. Written as DNA, the CDR3 is TGTGCCGGCAGCTTAGGGAGGTTAGCGGGAGCAGAGGAGACCCAGTACTTC.

This clonotype has ten or more counts. This sequence joins TRBV7-9 and TRBJ2-3; 7 nucleotides agree with TRBD1. Trimming cost V 0 bases and J 6 bases; bases outside gene matches: 6. The CDR3 extends over 15 amino acids. CDR1 is SEHNR, CDR2 FQNEAQ, per germline (reference sequence). CDR3: CASSLAGQAGDTQYF. DNA for the CDR3: TGTGCCAGCAGCTTAGCCGGACAGGCAGGGGATACGCAGTATTTT.

As to this clonotype: This could be a read error, since a much larger clone is one nucleotide away. The chain carries TRBV28 and TRBJ2-1; 7 nucleotides align to TRBD2. The trim removed 11 bases at V and 4 bases at J, leaving 8 bases unmatched. CDR3 length: 13 residues. Germline lookup yields CDR1 MDHEN and CDR2 SYDVKM. The chain's CDR3 is CAGTWEGYNEQFF. The DNA of the CDR3 is TGTGCCGGCACTTGGGAGGGTTACAATGAGCAGTTCTTC.

In the case of this clonotype: This clone may be a read error of a much larger clone one base away. V gene TRBV6-5 combines with J gene TRBJ2-1; D is unclear. CDR1 MNHEY and CDR2 SVGAGI come from the germline V gene. CDR3 length: 14 amino acids. CDR3 DNA sequence: TGTGCCAGCAGGTACTCGACCAGGCGGAATGAGCAGTTCTTC. As protein: CASRYSTRRNEQFF.

Comments on this clonotype: The conserved final phenylalanine or tryptophan is absent from the CDR3, which likely points to a read error. V gene TRBV5-1 combines with J gene TRBJ2-7; TRBD2 matches at 7 bases. The CDR3 covers 13 residues. The trim removed 3 bases at V and 6 bases at J, leaving 6 bases unmatched. CDR1 is SGHRS, CDR2 YFSETQ, per germline. The CDR3 loop reads CASSSRLASEQYK. The DNA of the CDR3 is TGCGCCAGCAGCTCGAGACTAGCCTCCGAGCAGTACAAA.

This clonotype appeared a few times. The CDR3 DNA sequence: TGTGCCATCAGTGTAGGCAGAAATAATTCACCCCTCCACTTT. Its protein product is CAISVGRNNSPLHF. V usage is TRBV10-3 and J usage is TRBJ1-6; D gene uncertain. The length of the CDR3 is 14 residues. The germline V gene has CDR1 ENHRY and CDR2 SYGVKD. V lost 4 bases and J 5 bases, leaving 9 bases between the germline ends.

The rearrangement joins TRBV7-8 to TRBJ1-6; 7 bases fit TRBD1. Germline V lookup: CDR1 SGHVS, CDR2 FQNEAQ. The CDR3 is made up of 14 amino acids. After removal of 4 bases from V and 5 bases from J, the junction contained 2 bases not matched to a gene. Here the CDR3 DNA reads TGTGCCAGCAGCTCCGGGACAGATAATTCACCCCTCCACTTT. This gives the protein CASSSGTDNSPLHF. Filled out from reference TRBV7-8 and TRBJ1-6, the complete variable domain reads GAGVSQSPRYKVAKRGQDVALRCDPISGHVSLFWYQQALGQGPEFLTYFQNEAQLDKSGLPSDRFFAERPEGSVSTLKIQRTQQEDSAVYLCASSSGTDNSPLHFGNGTRLTVT.

Regarding this clonotype: A much larger clone lies one base from this, so it may be a read error. The chain uses TRBV7-3 and TRBJ2-6; D possibly matches TRBD1 or TRBD2 (7 bases each). There are 17 residues in the CDR3. The germline gives CDR1 SGHTA, CDR2 FQGTGA. This CDR3 is CASSNGRGEGTANVRTF. The CDR3 DNA reads TGTGCCAGCAGCAACGGACGGGGGGAAGGGACAGCCAACGTCCGGACTTTC.

This clonotype was seen more than once but under ten times. V gene TRBV27 combines with J gene TRBJ1-1, with D tentatively TRBD1 (6 bases). The CDR3 spans 14 residues. The germline gives CDR1 MNHEY, CDR2 SMNVEV (reference sequence). With 6 bases removed from V and 0 bases from J, the gap between germline ends came to 11 bases. In DNA form, the CDR3 reads TGTGCCAGCAGGGAGACAGGCATGAACACTGAAGCTTTCTTT. Its translation: CASRETGMNTEAFF.

The genes are TRBV18 and TRBJ1-1, with no clear D. Germline values: CDR1 KGHSH, CDR2 LQKENI. CDR3 length: 12 residues. V was trimmed by 3 bases and J by 7 bases, leaving 9 bases between them. CDR3 nucleotides: TGTGCCAGCTCACCCTCGGGCGATGAAGCTTTCTTT. This translates into CASSPSGDEAFF.

The chain has TRBV7-2 and TRBJ2-6; D call uncertain. Germline lookup yields CDR1 SGHTA and CDR2 FQGNSA. Trimming pared 1 base from V and 3 bases from J, leaving 4 bases between. The CDR3 has 14 residues. CDR3 sequence (DNA): TGTGCCAGCAGCTTAGGGGGTGGGGCCAACGTCCTGACTTTC. Translated, it gives CASSLGGGANVLTF.

This clonotype was found many times. This sequence joins TRBV7-2 and TRBJ2-7, with TRBD2 identical over 10 bases. Losses at the gene ends were 7 bases for V and 0 bases for J; bases not matched to a gene: 12. The CDR3 length is 17 residues. Germline CDR1 reads SGHTA; CDR2 reads FQGNSA. This CDR3 is CASMAGSGRPSSYEQYF. CDR3 bases: TGTGCCAGCATGGCTGGTAGCGGGAGGCCGAGCTCCTACGAGCAGTACTTC.

In this sample, this clonotype turned up a few times. The chain employs TRBV11-2 and TRBJ2-2; the match to TRBD1 covers 8 bases. The germline CDR1 and CDR2 sequences are SGHAT and FQNNGV. CDR3 length equals 15 residues. Trimming removed 2 bases from V and 6 bases from J; junction bases left unmatched: 5. The CDR3 nucleotides are TGTGCCAGCAGCTTAACAGGGGGATCGCCCGGGGAGCTGTTTTTT. Protein product: CASSLTGGSPGELFF.

This clonotype appeared many times. The chain carries TRBV7-2 and TRBJ2-1; the D is unclear. CDR1 and CDR2 from the germline V gene are SGHTA and FQGNSA. V was cut by 5 bases and J by 7 bases, with 15 bases left in between. This CDR3 spans 14 amino acids. CDR3 loop: CASSLDLRKNEQFF. The DNA of the CDR3 is TGTGCCAGCAGCCTAGACCTGCGTAAAAATGAGCAGTTCTTC.

Details on this clonotype: This sequence may be a read error, since a much larger clone differs from it by one base. The chain combines TRBV5-6 with TRBJ2-1; D remains unclear. CDR1 and CDR2 (germline): SGHDT, YYEEEE. The CDR3 totals 16 residues. CDR3 coding DNA: TGTGCCAGCAACATTCGCTTCGGAAGCTCCTGCAATGAGCAGTTCTTC. This translates into CASNIRFGSSCNEQFF.

V and J are TRBV12-3 or TRBV12-4 and TRBJ2-5, with TRBD1 matching over 10 bases. The length of the CDR3 is 15 residues. Trimming took 3 bases from V and 9 from J; bases not matched to a gene: 10. This CDR3 is CASSLDRGRGEAQYF. In DNA, the CDR3 is TGTGCCAGCAGTTTGGACAGGGGGAGGGGGGAGGCCCAGTACTTC.

A single count supports this clonotype. V is TRBV4-3 and J is TRBJ2-1; TRBD2 agrees at 8 bases. The V segment lost 0 bases and the J segment 7 bases; nucleotides outside the gene matches: 8. Germline CDR1 reads LGHNA; CDR2 reads YSLEER. The CDR3 totals 16 residues. The CDR3 reads CASSQDGAGAGNEQFF. The CDR3 coding sequence is TGCGCCAGCAGCCAAGATGGAGCGGGGGCTGGGAATGAGCAGTTCTTC.

Comments on this clonotype: This may be a read error: a much more frequent sequence differs by one nucleotide. This chain joins TRBV15 and TRBJ2-1; D not resolved. The CDR3 runs 11 residues. CDR1 and CDR2 (germline): LNHNV, YYDKDF (reference sequence). CDR3 sequence reads: CTTSRDYEQFF. CDR3 nucleotides: TGTACCACCAGCAGAGATTACGAGCAGTTCTTC.

This clonotype has a count of ten or more. This rearrangement joins TRBV27 to TRBJ2-1; no firm D call. Germline V gene sequence: CDR1 MNHEY, CDR2 SMNVEV (reference sequence). This CDR3 region has 11 residues. The V gene lost 0 bases and the J gene lost 7 bases, with 1 base spanning the gap. As DNA, the CDR3 is TGTGCCAGCAGTTTATCTAATGAGCAGTTCTTC. This sequence encodes CASSLSNEQFF.

The rearrangement joins TRBV20-1 to TRBJ2-7; 7 nucleotides agree with TRBD2. The CDR3 loop spans 14 amino acids. Germline CDR1 and CDR2: DFQATT and SNEGSKA (reference sequence). V lost 1 base and J lost 7; bases outside the gene matches: 10. CDR3 sequence reads: CSARVRREYGEQYF. The CDR3 DNA sequence: TGCAGTGCTAGAGTGCGGCGGGAGTACGGTGAGCAGTACTTC.

The sample holds a few counts of this clonotype. The chain recombines TRBV5-1 with TRBJ1-2; D unclear. The CDR3 is 14 amino acids. Trimming shortened V by 2 bases and J by 4 bases, and 12 bases separated the two germline ends. From germline, CDR1 is SGHRS and CDR2 YFSETQ. The CDR3 region has the DNA TGCGCCAGCAGCTTTTGGGTAGGAAGCTATGGCTACACCTTC. Its translation: CASSFWVGSYGYTF.

This clonotype was seen at least ten times. The chain carries TRBV5-1 and TRBJ2-7; D perhaps matches TRBD1 (5 bases). Germline V gene lookup returns CDR1 SGHRS and CDR2 YFSETQ. Trimming took off 0 bases at V and 0 bases at J, with 10 bases between the two ends. The CDR3 consists of 15 residues. The CDR3 DNA reads as TGCGCCAGCAGCTTGGAGGCAGGGCGCTCCTACGAGCAGTACTTC. It codes for CASSLEAGRSYEQYF.

This clonotype showed up many times. One end of the junction fails to match germline, which may point to a read error. The J gene is TRBJ1-2, the V gene TRBV10-3, with 7 bases matching TRBD1. Looked up from germline, CDR1 is ENHRY and CDR2 is SYGVKD. The CDR3 runs 13 residues. CDR3 bases: TGTGCCATCAAAGACAGGGCTAACTATGGCTGCACCTTC. This sequence encodes CAIKDRANYGCTF.

The genes are TRBV10-3 and TRBJ1-1; 7 bases are shared with TRBD1. V trimming: 7 bases; J trimming: 6 bases; junction bases outside the gene matches: 8. The length of the CDR3 is 13 residues. Germline lookup yields CDR1 ENHRY and CDR2 SYGVKD. CDR3 sequence: CAITASQGSEAFF. The CDR3 nucleotides read TGTGCCATCACCGCTTCACAGGGGTCTGAAGCTTTCTTT.

In its sample, this clonotype was seen a few times. This sequence joins TRBV29-1 and TRBJ1-2; 9 nucleotides agree with TRBD1. The V gene end was trimmed by 4 bases and the J gene end by 6 bases; junction bases not matched to a gene: 3. Germline values: CDR1 SQVTM, CDR2 ANQGSEA. The CDR3 length is 12 residues. CDR3 nucleotides: TGCAGCGTTGTAGGGGACAGGGATGGCTACACCTTC. It yields the protein CSVVGDRDGYTF. The whole variable domain, filled in from reference TRBV29-1 and TRBJ1-2, reads SAVISQKPSRDICQRGTSLTIQCQVDSQVTMMFWYRQQPGQSLTLIATANQGSEATYESGFVIDKFPISRPNLTFSTLTVSNMSPEDSSIYLCSVVGDRDGYTFGSGTRLTVV.

This clonotype was counted between two and nine times. As DNA, the CDR3 is TGCGCCAGCAGCTTGGGTCTGAGGGGAGCTCTGGACTACACCTTC. It translates to CASSLGLRGALDYTF. The rearrangement links TRBV5-1 to TRBJ1-2, with a possible D match to TRBD1 (5 bases). CDR1 and CDR2 from the germline V gene are SGHRS and YFSETQ. The CDR3 contains 15 residues. Trimming pared 0 bases from V and 10 bases from J, leaving 19 bases between.

This chain uses TRBV2 with TRBJ2-2, with D unclear. Trimming removed 0 bases at V and 4 bases at J, with 3 bases between. The CDR3 runs 13 residues. Germline V gene sequence: CDR1 SNHLY, CDR2 FYNNEI. The CDR3 region is CASSEAGTGELFF. The CDR3 nucleotides read TGTGCCAGCAGTGAAGCGGGCACCGGGGAGCTGTTTTTT.

The chain carries TRBV5-1 and TRBJ1-6; no firm D call. The CDR3 sequence is 13 residues long. Germline CDR1 reads SGHRS; CDR2 reads YFSETQ. V was trimmed by 5 bases and J by 11 bases, leaving 14 bases between them. This CDR3 reads CASSRGVRPPLHF. DNA of the CDR3: TGCGCCAGCAGTCGGGGAGTTAGGCCACCCCTCCACTTT.

The J gene is TRBJ1-4, the V gene TRBV20-1; D gene uncertain. The CDR3 extends over 11 amino acids. Germline loops: CDR1 DFQATT, CDR2 SNEGSKA (reference sequence). The CDR3 nucleotides read TGCAGCGGAAGTTTTAATGAAAAACTGTTTTTT. Translation: CSGSFNEKLFF.